One T cell receptor beta chain is described in this entry. The CDR3 end falls 3 residues outside the read, so it is completed with the germline J gene. Germline loops: CDR1 SGHRS, CDR2 YFSETQ. V lost 0 bases to trimming and J lost 1 base; unmatched junction nucleotides: 9. The CDR3 has 17 residues. This record belongs to a study of T cells in women clearing cervical HPV infection. Study as a whole: Controls gave blood once infection was undetectable; cases at lesion identification.

TCRdb keeps only in-frame clones here, not all; method: immunoSEQ multiplex PCR. The ten most abundant clones cover approximately 6.8% of a sample with 36,000 or so clones. MY09/MY11 PCR detected cervical HPV DNA; dot-blot assigned genotypes. This clonotype was sampled from a woman between 18 and 70 years old with a cervical HPV16 infection that either progressed to CIN3+ or cleared (not recorded which). Sequenced sample: blood buffy coat. The chain employs TRBV5-1 and TRBJ1-1, with TRBD1 matching over 7 bases. The sequenced part of the CDR3 DNA is TGCGCCAGCAGCTTGGGACAGGGTGGTAGAAGGAACACTGAA. It encodes CASSLGQGGRRNTE. In full, the CDR3 reads CASSLGQGGRRNTEAFF.